This T cell receptor beta chain came from a study of T cell changes during pregnancy in multiple sclerosis. Per germline, CDR1 MNHEY and CDR2 SMNVEV (reference sequence). This CDR3 region has 15 residues. Trimming pared 5 bases from V and 1 base from J, leaving 14 bases between. Data came from immunoSEQ multiplex PCR; TCRdb stores just in-frame clones and leaves some out. The repertoire holds roughly 40,000 clones, with roughly 90% as singletons. The TCR comes from a female donor with multiple sclerosis, enrolled in a pregnancy study. The input for sequencing was CD4+ T cells from peripheral blood mononuclear cells, taken in the third trimester of pregnancy. This chain connects TRBV27 to TRBJ1-2; the D gene is possibly TRBD1 (5 bases). CDR3 in amino acids: CASSLTVTDNYGYTF. The CDR3 nucleotides are TGTGCCAGCAGTCTAACTGTGACAGATAACTATGGCTACACCTTC.